Each of the 9 T cell receptor beta chains below was sequenced from the same sample in a study of T-cell memory formation after mild COVID-19. TCRdb reanalysed the 5' RACE reads using MiXCR and keeps one entry per CDR3 protein. The sample holds about 260,000 distinct CDR3 sequences, over 15% seen once. The specimen was PBMCs or a T cell subset sorted from them (not recorded which). The receptors were gathered from a man aged 18-30 years who had mild COVID-19 (a few samples of this study predate the infection). Cell type and time point are not known.

This clonotype came up a few times. The V call is TRBV5-1, the J call TRBJ2-5; unclear D gene. Trimming shortened V by 0 bases and J by 2 bases, and 11 bases separated the two germline ends. Per the germline V gene, CDR1 is SGHRS and CDR2 is YFSETQ. This CDR3 is built from 15 residues. The CDR3 DNA follows: TGCGCCAGCAGCTTGGACCGACCGCCTCAAGAGACCCAGTACTTC. Translating gives CASSLDRPPQETQYF.

This clonotype was counted ten times or more. The genes are TRBV4-3 and TRBJ2-1; no reliable D call. CDR3 length: 13 amino acids. V was cut by 0 bases and J by 12 bases, with 12 bases left in between. CDR1 and CDR2 from the germline V gene are LGHNA and YSLEER. DNA of the CDR3: TGCGCCAGCAGCCAAGAGGAATGGGCCCCGCAGTTCTTC. This sequence encodes CASSQEEWAPQFF.

The gene calls are TRBV10-3 and TRBJ2-5; D is possibly TRBD1 or TRBD2 (5 bases each). Germline values: CDR1 ENHRY, CDR2 SYGVKD. CDR3 size: 15 residues. The V and J ends lost 4 bases and 4 bases respectively, with 16 bases between them. CDR3 protein: CAISGFGRAGETQYF. As DNA, the CDR3 is TGTGCCATCAGTGGCTTCGGCAGGGCGGGAGAGACCCAGTACTTC.

This chain joins TRBV5-6 and TRBJ1-6; D is undetermined. The CDR3 loop spans 15 amino acids. Germline assignment: CDR1 SGHDT and CDR2 YYEEEE. The V gene lost 4 bases and the J gene lost 7 bases, with 15 bases spanning the gap. CDR3 amino acids: CASSEVPVRNSPLHF. CDR3 nucleotides: TGTGCCAGCAGCGAGGTCCCTGTGAGGAATTCACCCCTCCACTTT.

Concerning this clonotype itself: Just one base apart from a much larger clone, this may be a read error. The chain is built from TRBV6-4 and TRBJ2-7, with D tentatively TRBD1 (6 bases). V was pared by 6 bases and J by 1 base, with 16 bases between. This CDR3 has 15 residues. In germline, CDR1 is MRHNA, CDR2 SNTAGT. CDR3 loop: CASSPSPGESYEQYF. The CDR3 coding sequence is TGTGCCAGCAGCCCCTCGCCAGGGGAGTCCTACGAGCAGTACTTC.

The chain links TRBV24-1 to TRBJ2-1; 9 nucleotides line up with TRBD2. With V trimmed by 0 bases and J by 9 bases, 11 bases remained unmatched. The CDR3 has 17 amino acids. CDR1 and CDR2 from the germline V gene are KGHDR and SFDVKD. The CDR3 loop is CATSDLPGTSYFLEQFF. As DNA, the CDR3 is TGTGCCACCAGTGATTTGCCCGGGACTAGCTACTTCCTTGAGCAGTTCTTC.

There are a few counts of this clonotype. The chain joins TRBV10-2 to TRBJ2-7; a weak D match, TRBD1 (5 bases). This CDR3 region has 10 residues. The germline gives CDR1 WSHSY, CDR2 SAAADI. Between the trimmed V and J ends, which lost 6 bases and 8 bases, there was a span of 8 bases. The CDR3 coding sequence is TGCGCCAGCAGAGCAGGGCAGCAGTACTTC. Translated, it gives CASRAGQQYF.

This sequence joins TRBV4-1 and TRBJ2-3; D is unclear. Trimming took 0 bases from V and 6 from J, leaving 10 bases between them. The CDR3 is made up of 14 amino acids. CDR1 is MGHRA, CDR2 YSYEKL, per germline. CDR3 sequence (DNA): TGCGCCAGCAGCCAAGATCAATCCCGTGATACGCAGTATTTT. It yields the protein CASSQDQSRDTQYF.

The rearrangement uses TRBV7-9 and TRBJ2-1; D gene ambiguous. Germline CDR1 reads SEHNR; CDR2 reads FQNEAQ (reference sequence). The CDR3 is 12 residues long. V was shortened by 1 base and J by 7 bases, with 5 bases between the two germline ends. CDR3 nucleotides: TGTGCCAGCAGCTTAGGAGAAAATGAGCAGTTCTTC. Translated: CASSLGENEQFF.